This TCR beta chain appears in the sequencing data of a study of blood T cell repertoires in COVID-19. As for the study in general: Spain, Italy and the United States supplied samples that represented acute and convalescent COVID-19. T cells, B-cell-depleted T cells, or PBMCs supplied cDNA or gDNA.

With V trimmed by 0 bases and J by 8 bases, 2 bases remained unmatched. Germline lookup yields CDR1 SGHVS and CDR2 FNYEAQ. The CDR3 totals 14 residues. Using immunoSEQ multiplex PCR, the repertoire was profiled, and TCRdb retains in-frame clones only, with some absent. Of around 220,000 clones listed, 87% are singletons. Participants' own reports of clinical history determined their cohort assignment. Sequencing input: PBMCs or T cells enriched from blood (not recorded which). V gene TRBV7-6 combines with J gene TRBJ2-1; 9 positions match TRBD1. This receptor was obtained from a woman aged 25-40 years with acute COVID-19. This CDR3 reads CASSLARTGDEQFF. The CDR3 DNA follows: TGTGCCAGCAGCTTAGCGCGGACAGGGGATGAGCAGTTCTTC.